These 21 T cell receptor beta chains came from one sample sequenced in a study of T cells after yellow fever vaccination. TCRdb re-analysed the 5' RACE reads in MiXCR, keeping a single row per CDR3 protein. The sample yields about 350,000 distinct CDR3 sequences, around 8.1% seen once. Material: PBMCs, obtained roughly 46 days after the first yellow fever vaccination. These receptors all come from a man aged 18-30 years who received the YFV17D yellow fever vaccine.

This clonotype was found many times. The genes are TRBV12-3 or TRBV12-4 and TRBJ2-3; the D gene is possibly TRBD2 (7 bases). V lost 5 bases and J 8 bases, leaving 20 bases between the germline ends. The CDR3 has 15 residues. The chain's CDR3 is CASSPTGAGAGTQYF. CDR3 DNA: TGTGCCAGCAGTCCCACTGGGGCGGGGGCCGGTACGCAGTATTTT.

This clonotype occurred a few times. The J gene is TRBJ2-5, the V gene TRBV7-9; D is tentatively TRBD1 or TRBD2 (5 bases each). The germline V and J ends were trimmed by 5 bases and 4 bases, with 14 bases remaining between them. The CDR3 covers 14 residues. The germline CDR1 and CDR2 sequences are SEHNR and FQNEAQ (reference sequence). The CDR3: CASSPGSGLETQYF. In DNA, the CDR3 is TGTGCCAGCAGCCCAGGTTCGGGGCTAGAGACCCAGTACTTC.

This chain uses TRBV3-1 with TRBJ1-6; D possibly corresponds to TRBD1 (6 bases). This CDR3 is 13 amino acids long. Per germline, CDR1 LGHDT and CDR2 YNNKEL (reference sequence). Trimming took 1 base from V and 14 from J, leaving 12 bases between them. CDR3 sequence reads: CASSQGDTRSLHF. In nucleotides, the CDR3 is TGTGCCAGCAGCCAAGGGGACACCCGGTCCCTCCACTTT.

This clonotype was found many times. The V call is TRBV12-3 or TRBV12-4, the J call TRBJ2-7; possibly TRBD1 for D (5 bases). V was trimmed by 3 bases and J by 0 bases, leaving 12 bases between them. The CDR3 is made up of 15 amino acids. The DNA for the CDR3 is TGTGCCAGCAGTTTTGGGGCCACAGTCTCCTACGAGCAGTACTTC. It codes for CASSFGATVSYEQYF.

The sample holds a few counts of this clonotype. V usage is TRBV6-4 and J usage is TRBJ1-1; D gene uncertain. The CDR3 extends over 12 amino acids. The V and J ends lost 6 bases and 10 bases respectively, with 15 bases between them. CDR1 is MRHNA, CDR2 SNTAGT, per germline. The CDR3 loop reads CASSAPGRLAFF. CDR3 DNA: TGTGCCAGCAGCGCCCCTGGCCGCTTAGCTTTCTTT.

This clonotype was detected only a few times. V gene TRBV7-9 combines with J gene TRBJ2-3; D is uncertain. Germline CDR1 and CDR2: SEHNR and FQNEAQ (reference sequence). This CDR3 is 14 amino acids long. V was pared by 4 bases and J by 4 bases, with 12 bases between. The CDR3 DNA sequence: TGTGCCAGCAGCTGGGGTCTAATCGCAGATACGCAGTATTTT. This gives the protein CASSWGLIADTQYF. The entire variable domain, with the rest obtained from reference TRBV7-9 and TRBJ2-3, is as follows: DTGVSQNPRHKITKRGQNVTFRCDPISEHNRLYWYRQTLGQGPEFLTYFQNEAQLEKSRLLSDRFSAERPKGSFSTLEIQRTEQGDSAMYLCASSWGLIADTQYFGPGTRLTVL.

This clonotype showed up just a few times. The genes are TRBV4-3 and TRBJ2-6, with a possible D match to TRBD1 (5 bases). Trimming pared 0 bases from V and 0 bases from J, leaving 6 bases between. The CDR3 consists of 16 residues. Germline V CDR1 and CDR2: LGHNA, YSLEER. DNA of the CDR3: TGCGCCAGCAGCCAAGAGGGGCCCTCTGGGGCCAACGTCCTGACTTTC. This translates into CASSQEGPSGANVLTF.

This clonotype was observed many times. Here the CDR3 reads CASSRQEGNSPLHF. The CDR3 DNA reads as TGCGCCAGCAGTCGACAGGAGGGCAATTCACCCCTCCACTTT. V usage is TRBV5-1 and J usage is TRBJ1-6, with D possibly TRBD1 on 6 matching bases. Germline CDR1 SGHRS, CDR2 YFSETQ. The CDR3 length is 14 residues. The V and J ends lost 5 bases and 7 bases respectively, with 13 bases between them.

This clonotype was observed a handful of times. The chain uses TRBV18 and TRBJ2-5; D is possibly TRBD1 (5 bases). The CDR3 runs to 15 residues. V was pared by 1 base and J by 7 bases, with 16 bases between. Germline V CDR1 and CDR2: KGHSH, LQKENI. CDR3 DNA: TGTGCCAGCTCACCACAGCAGGGCCCTCTCATGACCCAGTACTTC. This translates into CASSPQQGPLMTQYF.

This clonotype was detected a few times. The CDR3 loop is CASSLTYRDDNEQFF. In nucleotides, the CDR3 is TGTGCCAGCAGCCTTACGTATAGGGACGATAATGAGCAGTTCTTC. V gene TRBV7-8 combines with J gene TRBJ2-1; the D gene could be TRBD1 or TRBD2 (5 bases each). Germline-derived CDR1 and CDR2 are SGHVS and FQNEAQ. Between the trimmed V and J ends, which lost 5 bases and 7 bases, there was a span of 18 bases. The CDR3 is 15 amino acids. Combining the CDR3 with reference TRBV7-8 and TRBJ2-1 gives the whole variable domain GAGVSQSPRYKVAKRGQDVALRCDPISGHVSLFWYQQALGQGPEFLTYFQNEAQLDKSGLPSDRFFAERPEGSVSTLKIQRTQQEDSAVYLCASSLTYRDDNEQFFGPGTRLTVL.

This clonotype was picked up many times. This chain connects TRBV20-1 to TRBJ1-5, with no clear D. V dropped 6 bases and J dropped 2 bases, with 8 bases sitting between them. Germline V gene lookup returns CDR1 DFQATT and CDR2 SNEGSKA (reference sequence). This CDR3 has 12 residues. The CDR3 DNA reads TGCAGTGCAGAAGGACGCAATCAGCCCCAGCATTTT. Translation: CSAEGRNQPQHF.

This clonotype was seen ten or more times. The V and J genes are TRBV6-5 and TRBJ2-1, with D hard to call. Germline assignment: CDR1 MNHEY and CDR2 SVGAGI. This CDR3 comprises 14 residues. The V end lost 0 bases, the J end lost 4 bases, and 7 bases lay between the germline ends. The CDR3: CASSYSTGYNEQFF. The DNA for the CDR3 is TGTGCCAGCAGTTACTCGACCGGATACAATGAGCAGTTCTTC.

This clonotype was counted between two and nine times. The V gene is TRBV4-1, the J gene TRBJ1-1; no definite D call. Germline V gene lookup returns CDR1 MGHRA and CDR2 YSYEKL. This CDR3 has 16 amino acids. Deletions cut 1 base from V and 1 base from J, with 13 bases between. The CDR3, as DNA: TGCGCCAGCAGCCAAGGGATCCAGGTCGGGAACACTGAAGCTTTCTTT. Its translation: CASSQGIQVGNTEAFF.

This clonotype was recorded at least ten times. V and J are TRBV5-1 and TRBJ1-6, with 9 bases lining up with TRBD1. The CDR3 consists of 22 residues. Germline V gene sequence: CDR1 SGHRS, CDR2 YFSETQ. The junction had 20 bases not matched to a gene; V was cut back by 0 bases and J by 4 bases. The CDR3 DNA is TGCGCCAGCAGCTTGGAATCTCCAGGACAGGGGATTCGGGGCCTTTATAATTCACCCCTCCACTTT. Translation: CASSLESPGQGIRGLYNSPLHF.

This clonotype has more than one count but fewer than ten. The chain recombines TRBV6-2 or TRBV6-3 with TRBJ2-6; 9 nucleotides agree with TRBD2. From germline, CDR1 is MNHEY and CDR2 SVGEGT. This CDR3 has 19 residues. V shed 2 bases and J 0 bases; nucleotides not matched to a gene: 8. The CDR3 coding sequence is TGTGCCAGCAGTTACAAAAGCGGGGGGCCGGACTCTGGGGCCAACGTCCTGACTTTC. It codes for CASSYKSGGPDSGANVLTF.

The rearrangement links TRBV3-1 to TRBJ1-5, with D unclear. The V end lost 3 bases, the J end lost 4 bases, and 4 bases lay between the germline ends. Germline-derived CDR1 and CDR2 are LGHDT and YNNKEL (reference sequence). The CDR3 extends over 12 amino acids. The CDR3 bases are TGTGCCAGCAGCCACCCGAATCAGCCCCAGCATTTT. Protein: CASSHPNQPQHF.

The CDR3 loop reads CASDRGGEQFF. As DNA, the CDR3 is TGTGCCAGCGACAGGGGCGGTGAGCAGTTCTTC. V usage is TRBV7-6 and J usage is TRBJ2-1; TRBD1 aligns across 8 bases. The CDR3 totals 11 residues. V gave up 8 bases and J gave up 9 bases; unmatched junction bases: 3. Looked up from germline, CDR1 is SGHVS and CDR2 is FNYEAQ.

This clonotype has ten or more counts. The chain uses TRBV5-4 and TRBJ2-1, with TRBD2 matching 7 bases. CDR1 and CDR2 (germline): SGHNT, YYREEE (reference sequence). After removal of 7 bases from V and 4 bases from J, the junction contained 5 bases not matched to a gene. The CDR3 sequence is 13 residues long. CDR3 sequence (DNA): TGTGCCAGCGGCGGGGGATCTTACAATGAGCAGTTCTTC. Protein: CASGGGSYNEQFF.

This clonotype came up many times. The V call is TRBV20-1, the J call TRBJ2-1, with D tentatively TRBD1 (5 bases). Germline assignment: CDR1 DFQATT and CDR2 SNEGSKA (reference sequence). V lost 5 bases and J lost 4, with 9 bases in between. The CDR3 covers 12 residues. The CDR3 sequence is CSASRQYNEQFF. Written as DNA, the CDR3 is TGCAGTGCTTCAAGACAGTACAATGAGCAGTTCTTC.

V is TRBV5-4 and J is TRBJ1-1, with a tentative D call TRBD1 (5 bases). The CDR3 runs to 15 residues. Trimming cost V 4 bases and J 3 bases, with 16 bases left between them. Germline CDR1 reads SGHNT; CDR2 reads YYREEE (reference sequence). CDR3: CASSPRQGEDTEAFF. CDR3 DNA sequence: TGTGCCAGCAGCCCCCGTCAGGGTGAGGACACTGAAGCTTTCTTT.

This chain joins TRBV5-1 and TRBJ2-2; 7 bases are shared with TRBD1. The CDR3 spans 14 residues. CDR1 and CDR2 (germline): SGHRS, YFSETQ. V lost 5 bases, J lost 6 bases, and 7 bases stayed unmatched. The CDR3 DNA is TGCGCCAGCAGGGGACAGTACCAATCCGGGGAGCTGTTTTTT. Its translation: CASRGQYQSGELFF.